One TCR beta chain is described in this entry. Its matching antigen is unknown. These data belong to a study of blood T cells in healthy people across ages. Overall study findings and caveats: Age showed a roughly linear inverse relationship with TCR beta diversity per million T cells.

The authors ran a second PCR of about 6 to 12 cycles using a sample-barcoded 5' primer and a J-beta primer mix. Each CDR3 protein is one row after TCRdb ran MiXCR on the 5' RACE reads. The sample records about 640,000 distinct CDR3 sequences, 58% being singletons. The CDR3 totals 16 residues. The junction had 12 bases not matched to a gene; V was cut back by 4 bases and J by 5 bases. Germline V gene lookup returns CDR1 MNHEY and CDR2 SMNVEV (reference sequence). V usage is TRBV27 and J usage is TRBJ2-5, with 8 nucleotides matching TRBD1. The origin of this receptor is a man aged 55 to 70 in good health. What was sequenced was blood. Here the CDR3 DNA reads TGTGCCAGCAGTTCCCAGCGGACAGGGATGAGGGAGACCCAGTACTTC. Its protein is CASSSQRTGMRETQYF.